This T cell receptor (beta chain) was recorded in a study of technical replicates of blood from several donors. Generated by immunoSEQ multiplex PCR, the TCRdb table keeps only in-frame clones and is missing some. The sample lists approximately 58,000 clones, less than 90% seen once, with about 5% in the top ten. Trimming shortened V by 1 base and J by 1 base, and 12 bases separated the two germline ends. The CDR3 extends over 16 amino acids. The germline V gene has CDR1 SEHNR and CDR2 FQNEAQ (reference sequence). This sequence originates from a human donor in good health. Some clones in this sample may be carry-over from other donors' samples. The sequenced material came from PBMCs. The chain is built from TRBV7-9 and TRBJ2-3; D uncertain. CDR3 amino acids: CASSLVRVRGTDTQYF. In DNA, the CDR3 is TGTGCCAGCAGCTTAGTCCGGGTTCGAGGCACAGATACGCAGTATTTT.